Presented here are 25 T cell receptor beta chains from one specimen sequenced in a study of T cells in Graves' hyperthyroidism and ophthalmopathy (dated by TCRdb to between 2018 and 2021). The library was generated by multiplex PCR. These reads were obtained on an Illumina HiSeq 2000. The TCR beta CDR3 regions were amplified from the RNA transcripts. The first round of RT-PCR for the TCR CDR3 was performed with the HTBI primer set and the Qiagen OneStep RT-PCR kit. TCRdb ran its own pipeline on the public reads, namely fastp trimming at Q25 and MiXCR clone calling, and kept in-frame beta chains. Each entry is one CDR3 protein sequence, shown with its most common DNA and genes. This sample has over 450,000 distinct CDR3 sequences in its table, and approximately 17% of those were observed once. The top ten constitute roughly a sixth of the sample. Specimen: blood. These receptors originate from a woman aged 18-30 years with Graves' ophthalmopathy.

This clonotype has at least ten counts. The V call is TRBV7-9, the J call TRBJ2-1; 7 bases agree with TRBD2. Germline V gene sequence: CDR1 SEHNR, CDR2 FQNEAQ (reference sequence). The CDR3 spans 12 residues. The CDR3 reads CGSSGSYNEQFF. The CDR3 DNA is TGTGGATCTAGCGGCTCCTACAATGAGCAGTTCTTC.

With respect to this clonotype: This sequence may be a read error, since a much larger clone differs from it by one base. V and J are TRBV27 and TRBJ1-2; D is undetermined. This CDR3 is 14 amino acids long. CDR1 is MNHEY, CDR2 SMNVEV, per germline (reference sequence). In DNA form, the CDR3 reads TGTGCCAGCAGTTTACGTCGGGAGAACTATGGCTGCACCTTC. Protein sequence: CASSLRRENYGCTF.

This clonotype was seen repeatedly, ten times or more. This chain connects TRBV18 to TRBJ1-3; D call uncertain. The germline V gene has CDR1 KGHSH and CDR2 LQKENI. V was cut by 0 bases and J by 0 bases, with 12 bases left in between. The CDR3 runs to 17 residues. The CDR3 bases are TGTGCCAGCTCACCACCCGTCAGCCGAATCTCTGGAAACACCATATATTTT. It encodes CASSPPVSRISGNTIYF.

In its sample, this clonotype was seen many times. V usage is TRBV20-1 and J usage is TRBJ1-1; 7 bases are a match to TRBD1. The CDR3 spans 12 residues. The V segment lost 6 bases and the J segment 5 bases; nucleotides outside the gene matches: 6. CDR1 and CDR2 (germline): DFQATT, SNEGSKA (reference sequence). The chain's CDR3 is CSAPQTGTEAFF. CDR3 coding DNA: TGCAGTGCGCCTCAGACAGGGACTGAAGCTTTCTTT.

This clonotype was observed a few times. V usage is TRBV6-1 and J usage is TRBJ1-5; possible D gene TRBD1, 5 bases. CDR1 MNHNS and CDR2 SASEGT come from the germline V gene. CDR3 length: 13 residues. Trimming cost V 5 bases and J 3 bases, with 8 bases left between them. CDR3: CASSSRVNQPQHF. The CDR3 DNA reads as TGTGCCAGCAGTAGCAGGGTCAATCAGCCCCAGCATTTT.

This chain links TRBV19 with TRBJ1-1; a possible D gene is TRBD1 (6 bases). Trimming took 7 bases from V and 1 from J, leaving 10 bases between them. CDR3 length: 13 residues. CDR1 and CDR2 from the germline V gene are LNHDA and SQIVND (reference sequence). CDR3 nucleotides: TGTGCCAGTACTCTGACAGGGAACACTGAAGCTTTCTTT. This encodes CASTLTGNTEAFF.

In this sample, this clonotype turned up many times. This rearrangement joins TRBV28 to TRBJ2-5; TRBD2 matches at 10 bases. CDR1 MDHEN and CDR2 SYDVKM come from the germline V gene. This CDR3 is 17 amino acids long. Unmatched junction bases numbered 13, after V lost 5 bases and J lost 4 bases. The CDR3: CASSPSYSGRRRETQYF. The CDR3 DNA sequence: TGTGCCAGCAGTCCGTCTTATAGCGGGAGGAGGCGAGAGACCCAGTACTTC.

This chain uses TRBV4-1 with TRBJ1-2; a possible D gene is TRBD1 (5 bases). Trimming removed 1 base from V and 6 bases from J, with 15 bases in between. The germline gives CDR1 MGHRA, CDR2 YSYEKL. This CDR3 has 15 residues. The chain's CDR3 is CASSQVGRGRNGYTF. Written as DNA, the CDR3 is TGCGCCAGCAGCCAAGTTGGACGGGGACGCAATGGCTACACCTTC.

Many counts were recorded for this clonotype. The chain combines TRBV4-1 with TRBJ1-1; no clear D gene. The germline V gene encodes CDR1 MGHRA and CDR2 YSYEKL. This CDR3 has 14 residues. With 0 bases removed from V and 0 bases from J, the gap between germline ends came to 5 bases. The CDR3 reads CASSQEPVNTEAFF. The CDR3 DNA reads TGCGCCAGCAGCCAAGAACCGGTGAACACTGAAGCTTTCTTT.

The chain employs TRBV28 and TRBJ1-2; 9 positions agree with TRBD1. With 6 bases clipped from V and 14 bases from J, the junction kept 13 bases outside the gene matches. Per the germline V gene, CDR1 is MDHEN and CDR2 is SYDVKM. The CDR3 contains 13 residues. CDR3 loop: CASRNPGTGQRTF. As DNA, the CDR3 is TGTGCCAGCAGGAACCCCGGGACAGGGCAAAGGACCTTC.

This clonotype was observed at least ten times. The chain links TRBV4-3 to TRBJ2-1; the D gene is possibly TRBD2 (6 bases). This CDR3 contains 15 residues. Germline CDR1 and CDR2: LGHNA and YSLEER. V lost 1 base and J 3 bases, leaving 10 bases between the germline ends. The chain's CDR3 is CASSQVGGSYNEQFF. DNA of the CDR3: TGCGCCAGCAGCCAAGTAGGAGGGAGCTACAATGAGCAGTTCTTC.

This clonotype has ten or more counts. The gene calls are TRBV20-1 and TRBJ1-4; a weak D match, TRBD1 (6 bases). Germline V gives CDR1 DFQATT, CDR2 SNEGSKA (reference sequence). The CDR3 sequence is 14 residues long. V lost 2 bases to trimming and J lost 3 bases, with 10 bases between them. DNA of the CDR3: TGCAGTGCTAGAAGGGGGGGGGCTAATGAAAAACTGTTTTTT. Translating it yields CSARRGGANEKLFF.

The chain joins TRBV12-3 or TRBV12-4 to TRBJ2-7, with a possible D match to TRBD1 (5 bases). Trimming removed 3 bases at V and 3 bases at J, with 12 bases between. The CDR3 consists of 14 residues. The CDR3 region is CASSFHDRGYEQYF. CDR3 DNA: TGTGCCAGCAGTTTCCATGACAGAGGCTACGAGCAGTACTTC.

For this clonotype: At one end, the junction sequence differs from germline, possibly due to a read error. The chain combines TRBV7-8 with TRBJ1-4; D might be TRBD1 (6 bases). This CDR3 spans 15 amino acids. CDR1 is SGHVS and CDR2 is FQNEAQ in the germline V gene. CDR3 region: CASSPGHHINEELFF. In DNA form, the CDR3 reads TGTGCCAGCAGCCCGGGACACCACATTAATGAAGAACTGTTTTTT. Full variable domain (rest looked up from reference TRBV7-8 and TRBJ1-4): GAGVSQSPRYKVAKRGQDVALRCDPISGHVSLFWYQQALGQGPEFLTYFQNEAQLDKSGLPSDRFFAERPEGSVSTLKIQRTQQEDSAVYLCASSPGHHINEELFFGSGTQLSVL.

This clonotype has at least ten counts. This chain uses TRBV7-2 with TRBJ1-1; no clear D gene. CDR3 length equals 13 residues. V was pared by 5 bases and J by 4 bases, with 11 bases between. Germline V lookup: CDR1 SGHTA, CDR2 FQGNSA. The CDR3 loop is CASSHTLGTEAFF. In nucleotides, the CDR3 is TGTGCCAGCAGCCATACCTTGGGCACTGAAGCTTTCTTT.

This clonotype was seen only a few times. The chain has TRBV13 and TRBJ2-1; 9 bases are a match to TRBD2. This CDR3 comprises 17 residues. V trimming: 5 bases; J trimming: 8 bases; junction bases outside the gene matches: 16. Per the germline V gene, CDR1 is PRHDT and CDR2 is FYEKMQ (reference sequence). The CDR3 bases are TGTGCCAGCAGCGCCAGGGCGGGAGGGCGGTCGGGGGATGAGCAGTTCTTC. Its protein product is CASSARAGGRSGDEQFF.

This clonotype was seen a handful of times. The V call is TRBV20-1, the J call TRBJ1-2, with 10 bases that match TRBD1. J lost 8 bases, V lost 6 bases, and 15 bases had no gene match. Germline CDR1 is DFQATT and CDR2 is SNEGSKA (reference sequence). CDR3 length: 15 amino acids. CDR3 bases: TGCAGTGCATCGGACAGGGGGAGCCGTAGTAGGGGCTACACCTTC. It yields the protein CSASDRGSRSRGYTF.

With regard to this clonotype: A much larger clone lies a single base off, so this may be a read error. The chain uses TRBV28 and TRBJ2-7, with 9 bases identical to TRBD1. The CDR3 has 15 residues. Germline-derived CDR1 and CDR2 are MDHEN and SYDVKM. V lost 5 bases, J lost 6 bases, and 11 bases stayed unmatched. CDR3 sequence reads: CASSVYRGQLSEQYF. The CDR3 DNA follows: TGTGCCAGCAGTGTCTACAGGGGGCAGTTGTCCGAGCAGTACTTC. Based on the CDR3 plus reference TRBV28 and TRBJ2-7, the full variable domain is DVKVTQSSRYLVKRTGEKVFLECVQDMDHENMFWYRQDPGLGLRLIYFSYDVKMKEKGDIPEGYSVSREKKERFSLILESASTNQTSMYLCASSVYRGQLSEQYFGPGTRLTVT.

This clonotype was found many times. The chain employs TRBV5-1 and TRBJ1-1, with 8 positions matching TRBD1. V was clipped by 2 bases and J by 0 bases; unmatched bases: 3. The germline V gene has CDR1 SGHRS and CDR2 YFSETQ. This CDR3 comprises 15 residues. The CDR3 protein is CASSFAGGLNTEAFF. The CDR3 coding sequence is TGCGCCAGCAGCTTCGCAGGGGGCCTGAACACTGAAGCTTTCTTT.

At least ten counts were recorded for this clonotype. The V call is TRBV7-2, the J call TRBJ1-1; 9 nucleotides agree with TRBD1. This CDR3 contains 15 residues. CDR1 is SGHTA and CDR2 is FQGNSA in the germline V gene. Trimming took 5 bases from V and 4 from J; bases not matched to a gene: 8. The CDR3 loop is CASSQSQGASTEAFF. As DNA, the CDR3 is TGTGCCAGCAGCCAATCACAGGGGGCAAGCACTGAAGCTTTCTTT.

This clonotype occurred many times. The V gene is TRBV13, the J gene TRBJ2-4; the D call may be TRBD1 or TRBD2 (6 bases each). Per the germline V gene, CDR1 is PRHDT and CDR2 is FYEKMQ (reference sequence). V lost 8 bases to trimming and J lost 5 bases, with 16 bases between them. CDR3 length equals 14 residues. CDR3: CASGQSEGENIQYF. The CDR3 DNA sequence: TGTGCCAGCGGTCAATCGGAGGGGGAAAACATTCAGTACTTC.

This clonotype was counted ten times or more. The chain carries TRBV20-1 and TRBJ1-2, with 8 positions matching TRBD1. Unmatched junction bases numbered 11, after V lost 0 bases and J lost 8 bases. The CDR3 sequence is 15 residues long. The germline gives CDR1 DFQATT, CDR2 SNEGSKA (reference sequence). The CDR3 region has the DNA TGCAGTGCTAGAGAATTACAAGGGACAGGTGGGGGCTACACCTTC. Residues: CSARELQGTGGGYTF.

This clonotype was counted many times. The chain uses TRBV6-1 and TRBJ2-1, with unresolved D. V gave up 0 bases and J gave up 3 bases, with 3 bases separating them. CDR3 length: 13 residues. Germline V gene lookup returns CDR1 MNHNS and CDR2 SASEGT. The CDR3 DNA sequence: TGTGCCAGCAGTGAAGCTGACTACAATGAGCAGTTCTTC. Translation gives CASSEADYNEQFF.

This clonotype has ten or more counts. The chain carries TRBV30 and TRBJ2-1; 7 bases align to TRBD2. This CDR3 comprises 16 residues. V shed 4 bases and J 2 bases; nucleotides not matched to a gene: 11. The germline V gene encodes CDR1 GTSNPN and CDR2 SVGIG (reference sequence). CDR3 protein: CAWKVGGGPAYNEQFF. In nucleotides, the CDR3 is TGTGCCTGGAAGGTCGGCGGGGGACCGGCCTACAATGAGCAGTTCTTC. The complete variable domain, with remaining parts taken from reference TRBV30 and TRBJ2-1, reads SQTIHQWPATLVQPVGSPLSLECTVEGTSNPNLYWYRQAAGRGLQLLFYSVGIGQISSEVPQNLSASRPQDRQFILSSKKLLLSDSGFYLCAWKVGGGPAYNEQFFGPGTRLTVL.

The chain is built from TRBV19 and TRBJ2-1, with 8 bases that match TRBD2. Germline V CDR1 and CDR2: LNHDA, SQIVND (reference sequence). V dropped 7 bases and J dropped 6; count of bases not matched to a gene: 11. The CDR3 spans 15 residues. The chain's CDR3 is CASTVSGAGGNEQFF. The CDR3 DNA reads as TGTGCCAGTACCGTCTCAGGGGCGGGGGGCAATGAGCAGTTCTTC.